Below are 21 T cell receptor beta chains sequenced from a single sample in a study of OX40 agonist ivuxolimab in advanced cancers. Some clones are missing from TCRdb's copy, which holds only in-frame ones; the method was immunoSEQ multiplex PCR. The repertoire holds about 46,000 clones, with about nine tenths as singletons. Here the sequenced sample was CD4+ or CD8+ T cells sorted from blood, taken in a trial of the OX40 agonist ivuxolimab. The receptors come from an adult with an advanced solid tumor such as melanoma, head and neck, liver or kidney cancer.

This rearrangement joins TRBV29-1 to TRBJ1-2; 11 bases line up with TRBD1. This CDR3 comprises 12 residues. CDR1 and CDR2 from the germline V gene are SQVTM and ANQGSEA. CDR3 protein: CTGQGADYGYTF. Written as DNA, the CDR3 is TGCACCGGACAGGGGGCGGACTATGGCTACACCTTC.

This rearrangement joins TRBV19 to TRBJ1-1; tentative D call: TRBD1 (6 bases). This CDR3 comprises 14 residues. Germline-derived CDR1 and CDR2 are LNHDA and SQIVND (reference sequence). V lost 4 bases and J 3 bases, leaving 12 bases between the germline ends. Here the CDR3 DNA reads TGTGCCAGTAGTAGTAGGACAGTCCACACTGAAGCTTTCTTT. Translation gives CASSSRTVHTEAFF.

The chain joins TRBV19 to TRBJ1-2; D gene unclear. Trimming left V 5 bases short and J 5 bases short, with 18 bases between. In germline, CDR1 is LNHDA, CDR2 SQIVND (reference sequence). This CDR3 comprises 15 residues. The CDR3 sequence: CASSAEFSVRYGYTF. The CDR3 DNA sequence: TGTGCCAGTAGTGCCGAGTTCAGTGTCAGATATGGCTACACCTTC.

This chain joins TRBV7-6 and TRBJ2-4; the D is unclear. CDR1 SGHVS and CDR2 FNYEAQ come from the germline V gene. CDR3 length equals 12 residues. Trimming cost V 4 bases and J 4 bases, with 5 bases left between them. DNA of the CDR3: TGTGCCAGCAGCTCTATTAAAAACATTCAGTACTTC. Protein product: CASSSIKNIQYF.

The CDR3 region is CASGGDFSYNEQFF. In DNA form, the CDR3 reads TGTGCTAGTGGGGGGGATTTCTCCTACAATGAGCAGTTCTTC. This chain links TRBV12-5 with TRBJ2-1; perhaps D is TRBD1 or TRBD2 (5 bases each). The CDR3 extends over 14 amino acids. Germline CDR1 and CDR2: LGHNT and FRNRAP. V gave up 6 bases and J gave up 0 bases, with 9 bases separating them.

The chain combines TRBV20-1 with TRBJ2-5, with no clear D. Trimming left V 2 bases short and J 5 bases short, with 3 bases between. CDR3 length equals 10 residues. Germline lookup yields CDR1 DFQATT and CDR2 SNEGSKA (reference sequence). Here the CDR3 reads CSARMETQYF. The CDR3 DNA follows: TGCAGTGCTAGAATGGAGACCCAGTACTTC.

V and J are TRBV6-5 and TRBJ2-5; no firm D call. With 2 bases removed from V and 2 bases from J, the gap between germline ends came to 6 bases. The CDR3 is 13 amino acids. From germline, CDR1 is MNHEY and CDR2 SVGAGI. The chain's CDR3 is CASSYVPQETQYF. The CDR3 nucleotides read TGTGCCAGCAGTTACGTCCCTCAAGAGACCCAGTACTTC.

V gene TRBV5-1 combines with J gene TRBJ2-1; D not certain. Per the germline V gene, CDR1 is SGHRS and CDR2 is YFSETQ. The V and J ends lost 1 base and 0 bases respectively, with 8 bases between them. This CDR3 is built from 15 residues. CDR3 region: CASSLIRSSYNEQFF. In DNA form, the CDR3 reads TGCGCCAGCAGCTTGATTCGGAGCTCCTACAATGAGCAGTTCTTC.

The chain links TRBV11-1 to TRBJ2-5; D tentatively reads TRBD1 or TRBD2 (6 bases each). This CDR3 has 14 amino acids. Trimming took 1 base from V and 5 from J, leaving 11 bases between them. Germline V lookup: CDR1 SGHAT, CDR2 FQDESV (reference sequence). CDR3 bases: TGTGCCAGCAGCTTAGAGGGGGGAGGCGAGACCCAGTACTTC. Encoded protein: CASSLEGGGETQYF.

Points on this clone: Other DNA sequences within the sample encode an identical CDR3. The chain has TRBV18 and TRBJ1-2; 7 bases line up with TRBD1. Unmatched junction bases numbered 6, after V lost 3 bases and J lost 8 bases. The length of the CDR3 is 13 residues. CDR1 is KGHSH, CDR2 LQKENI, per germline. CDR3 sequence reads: CASSPDREYGYTF. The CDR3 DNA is TGTGCCAGCTCACCCGACAGGGAGTACGGCTACACCTTC.

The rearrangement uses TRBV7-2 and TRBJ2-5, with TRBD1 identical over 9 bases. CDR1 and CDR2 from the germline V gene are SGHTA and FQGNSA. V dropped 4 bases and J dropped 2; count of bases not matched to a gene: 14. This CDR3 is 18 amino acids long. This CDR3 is CASSSQRVRDRAQETQYF. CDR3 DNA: TGTGCCAGCAGCTCTCAGAGGGTCCGGGACAGGGCTCAAGAGACCCAGTACTTC.

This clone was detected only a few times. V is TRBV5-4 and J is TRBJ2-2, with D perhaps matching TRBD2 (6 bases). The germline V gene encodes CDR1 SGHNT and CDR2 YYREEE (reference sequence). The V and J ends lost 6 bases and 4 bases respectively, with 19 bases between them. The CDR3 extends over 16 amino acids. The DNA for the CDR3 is TGTGCCAGCAAAGGACGTGCGGGGACCTCCACCGGGGAGCTGTTTTTT. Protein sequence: CASKGRAGTSTGELFF.

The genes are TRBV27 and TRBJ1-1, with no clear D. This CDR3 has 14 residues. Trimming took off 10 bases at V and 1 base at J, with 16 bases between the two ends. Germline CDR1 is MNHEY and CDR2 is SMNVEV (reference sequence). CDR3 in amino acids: CATHKEASNTEAFF. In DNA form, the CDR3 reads TGTGCCACCCATAAGGAGGCTTCGAACACTGAAGCTTTCTTT.

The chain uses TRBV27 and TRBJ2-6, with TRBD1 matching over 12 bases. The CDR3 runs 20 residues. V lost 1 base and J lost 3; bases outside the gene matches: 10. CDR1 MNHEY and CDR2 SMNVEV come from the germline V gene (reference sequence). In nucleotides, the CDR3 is TGTGCCAGCAGTTTATTTATGAGGGACAGGGGGCTCGTTGGGGCCAACGTCCTGACTTTC. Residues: CASSLFMRDRGLVGANVLTF.

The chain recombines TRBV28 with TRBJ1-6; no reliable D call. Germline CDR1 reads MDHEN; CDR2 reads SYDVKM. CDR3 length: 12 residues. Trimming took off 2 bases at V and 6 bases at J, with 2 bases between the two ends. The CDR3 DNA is TGTGCCAGCAGTTTACCTAATTCACCCCTCCACTTT. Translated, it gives CASSLPNSPLHF.

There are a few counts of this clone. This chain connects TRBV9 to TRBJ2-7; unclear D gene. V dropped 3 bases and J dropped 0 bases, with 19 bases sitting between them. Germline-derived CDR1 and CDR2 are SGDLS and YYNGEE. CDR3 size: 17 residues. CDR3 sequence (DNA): TGTGCCAGCAGCGGAGGAAGCATGGATCTCTCCTCCTACGAGCAGTACTTC. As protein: CASSGGSMDLSSYEQYF.

CDR3 coding DNA: TGTGCCACCAGCAGAGCGACAGGGGATAATGAAAAACTGTTTTTT. It specifies CATSRATGDNEKLFF. The V and J genes are TRBV15 and TRBJ1-4; 8 positions agree with TRBD1. Germline V gives CDR1 LNHNV, CDR2 YYDKDF (reference sequence). V shed 1 base, J shed 4 bases, and the junction held 2 bases outside the gene matches. This CDR3 contains 15 residues.

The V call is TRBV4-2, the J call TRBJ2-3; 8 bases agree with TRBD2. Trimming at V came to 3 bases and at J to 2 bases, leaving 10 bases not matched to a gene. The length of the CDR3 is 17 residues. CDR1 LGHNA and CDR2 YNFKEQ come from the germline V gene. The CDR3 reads CASSQSIGGGDTDTQYF. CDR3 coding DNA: TGTGCCAGCAGCCAGTCTATCGGGGGGGGAGACACAGATACGCAGTATTTT.

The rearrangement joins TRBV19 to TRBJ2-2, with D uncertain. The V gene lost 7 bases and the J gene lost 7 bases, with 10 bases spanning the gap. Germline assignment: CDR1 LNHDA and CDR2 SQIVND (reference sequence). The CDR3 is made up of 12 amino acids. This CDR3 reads CASTRRVGELFF. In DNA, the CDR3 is TGTGCCAGTACCCGACGGGTCGGGGAGCTGTTTTTT.

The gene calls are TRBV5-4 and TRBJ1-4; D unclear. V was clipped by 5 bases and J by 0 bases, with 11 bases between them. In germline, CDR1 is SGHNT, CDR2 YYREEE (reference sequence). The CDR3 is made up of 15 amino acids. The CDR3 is CASSRQAATNEKLFF. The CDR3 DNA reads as TGTGCCAGCAGTCGGCAGGCTGCAACTAATGAAAAACTGTTTTTT.

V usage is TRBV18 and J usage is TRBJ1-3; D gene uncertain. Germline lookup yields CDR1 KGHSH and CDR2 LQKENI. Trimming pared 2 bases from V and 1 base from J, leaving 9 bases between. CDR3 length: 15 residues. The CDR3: CASSPSTGSGNTIYF. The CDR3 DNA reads TGTGCCAGCTCACCATCAACGGGTTCTGGAAACACCATATATTTT.